These 15 T cell receptor beta chains originate from one sample sequenced in a study of shared clonotypes between healthy human individuals. Here immunoSEQ multiplex PCR was the method, and the copy in TCRdb shows in-frame clones only, minus some. The sample records roughly 2 million clones, 85% to 95% being singletons. What was sequenced was naive CD4+ T cells sorted from blood. Subset specified: CD45RA+ positively selected. The receptor source for this set is a man between 18 and 35 years old in good health.

The gene calls are TRBV7-9 and TRBJ2-3; 8 nucleotides line up with TRBD2. The CDR3 runs 15 residues. The ends lost 1 base at V and 3 bases at J; junction bases unmatched: 3. The germline gives CDR1 SEHNR, CDR2 FQNEAQ (reference sequence). CDR3 bases: TGTGCCAGCAGCTTAGGGGGACTAGTTACAGATACGCAGTATTTT. It is translated as CASSLGGLVTDTQYF.

With regard to this clone: The identical CDR3 is also encoded by other nucleotide sequences in the sample. CDR3 region: CASSPPNTGELFF. The CDR3 DNA reads as TGTGCCAGCAGTCCCCCCAACACCGGGGAGCTGTTTTTT. The chain uses TRBV28 and TRBJ2-2; D call uncertain. Trimming cost V 5 bases and J 2 bases, with 6 bases left between them. This CDR3 spans 13 amino acids. CDR1 and CDR2 (germline): MDHEN, SYDVKM.

The chain employs TRBV6-1 and TRBJ2-7; D is perhaps TRBD2 (6 bases). The V and J ends lost 5 bases and 5 bases respectively, with 13 bases between them. Germline-derived CDR1 and CDR2 are MNHNS and SASEGT. This CDR3 comprises 13 residues. The CDR3 region is CASSSFRGNEQYF. Here the CDR3 DNA reads TGTGCCAGCAGTTCCTTTCGGGGGAACGAGCAGTACTTC.

The V gene is TRBV5-1, the J gene TRBJ2-2; 7 bases are a match to TRBD2. This CDR3 has 15 amino acids. The trim removed 0 bases at V and 7 bases at J, leaving 6 bases unmatched. The germline gives CDR1 SGHRS, CDR2 YFSETQ. DNA of the CDR3: TGCGCCAGCAGCTTGGACGGGAGGTTTAACGGGGAGCTGTTTTTT. This codes for CASSLDGRFNGELFF.

The table lists this clone with a count of one. The chain is built from TRBV5-5 and TRBJ1-6; 7 bases are a match to TRBD1. The CDR3 is 19 residues long. The V segment lost 4 bases and the J segment 4 bases; nucleotides outside the gene matches: 17. Germline V lookup: CDR1 SGHKS, CDR2 YYEKEE (reference sequence). The CDR3 DNA follows: TGTGCCAGCAGCCGCCCGCGGGACAGCAAGATTCCTTATAATTCACCCCTCCACTTT. Translated: CASSRPRDSKIPYNSPLHF.

V is TRBV7-3 and J is TRBJ2-3; D not resolved. Germline CDR1 and CDR2: SGHTA and FQGTGA. V was clipped by 5 bases and J by 8 bases, with 11 bases between them. This CDR3 contains 12 residues. CDR3 protein: CASSPSGGTQYF. The CDR3 DNA follows: TGTGCCAGCAGCCCTTCGGGCGGTACGCAGTATTTT.

The chain has TRBV4-1 and TRBJ2-6; the match to TRBD1 covers 7 bases. The CDR3 contains 18 residues. Germline CDR1 and CDR2: MGHRA and YSYEKL. With V trimmed by 1 base and J by 1 base, 7 bases remained unmatched. In DNA, the CDR3 is TGCGCCAGCAGCCAAGTCGGACAGGCATATTCTGGGGCCAACGTCCTGACTTTC. Protein sequence: CASSQVGQAYSGANVLTF.

The gene calls are TRBV5-4 and TRBJ2-7; 7 nucleotides align to TRBD2. Germline V gives CDR1 SGHNT, CDR2 YYREEE (reference sequence). V lost 1 base to trimming and J lost 2 bases; unmatched junction nucleotides: 6. This CDR3 has 15 amino acids. CDR3 sequence reads: CASSLPGRETYEQYF. The CDR3 nucleotides read TGTGCCAGCAGCTTGCCGGGGAGGGAGACCTACGAGCAGTACTTC.

This chain links TRBV7-2 with TRBJ2-5; no reliable D call. The CDR3 consists of 15 residues. Trimming shortened V by 3 bases and J by 1 base, and 12 bases separated the two germline ends. Looked up from germline, CDR1 is SGHTA and CDR2 is FQGNSA. The CDR3 sequence: CASSLESRPQETQYF. The DNA of the CDR3 is TGTGCCAGCAGCTTGGAGTCCAGACCCCAAGAGACCCAGTACTTC.

As to this clone: Distinct nucleotide sequences in the sample also encode this CDR3. V is TRBV5-1 and J is TRBJ2-1; 9 nucleotides agree with TRBD1. Looked up from germline, CDR1 is SGHRS and CDR2 is YFSETQ. After removal of 0 bases from V and 1 base from J, the junction contained 2 bases not matched to a gene. This CDR3 is built from 16 residues. The CDR3 coding sequence is TGCGCCAGCAGCTTGGAGGGACAGGGTTCCTACAATGAGCAGTTCTTC. Its protein product is CASSLEGQGSYNEQFF.

The rearrangement links TRBV11-2 to TRBJ2-5, with unresolved D. The DNA matches TRBJ2-7 better at its end, which makes the J call doubtful. The V gene's germline CDR1 is SGHAT and CDR2 FQNNGV. The CDR3 runs to 13 residues. CDR3 sequence reads: CASSLGGSYEQYF. In nucleotides, the CDR3 is TGTGCCAGCAGCTTAGGGGGATCCTACGAGCAGTACTTC.

The DNA of the CDR3 is TGTGCCAGCGGACGACTAGCGGGAGGTCAGGAGCAGTACTTC. The encoded protein is CASGRLAGGQEQYF. V usage is TRBV6-1 and J usage is TRBJ2-7, with 13 bases aligning to TRBD2. Per the germline V gene, CDR1 is MNHNS and CDR2 is SASEGT. After removal of 8 bases from V and 7 bases from J, the junction contained 8 bases not matched to a gene. This CDR3 has 14 residues.

This rearrangement joins TRBV5-6 to TRBJ1-3; 7 bases are shared with TRBD1. J lost 0 bases, V lost 2 bases, and 8 bases had no gene match. Per germline, CDR1 SGHDT and CDR2 YYEEEE. CDR3 length: 17 residues. CDR3 DNA sequence: TGTGCCAGCAGCTTTGGAGACAGGGCGATCTCTGGAAACACCATATATTTT. Its translation is CASSFGDRAISGNTIYF.

V is TRBV10-3 and J is TRBJ2-1, with TRBD2 as a possible D gene (5 bases). The germline V gene encodes CDR1 ENHRY and CDR2 SYGVKD. Trimming pared 2 bases from V and 10 bases from J, leaving 12 bases between. This CDR3 comprises 13 residues. CDR3 amino acids: CAISEVGSGEQFF. The CDR3 DNA reads TGTGCCATCAGTGAGGTGGGATCGGGGGAGCAGTTCTTC.

Only one count was recorded for this clone. This chain connects TRBV5-6 to TRBJ1-5; the match to TRBD1 covers 7 bases. Germline V CDR1 and CDR2: SGHDT, YYEEEE. Trimming removed 0 bases from V and 0 bases from J; junction bases left unmatched: 9. CDR3 length: 18 amino acids. CDR3 DNA sequence: TGTGCCAGCAGCTTGGAGGGGGCGCGAGGGGATAGCAATCAGCCCCAGCATTTT. Its protein product is CASSLEGARGDSNQPQHF.